This T cell receptor (beta chain) was recovered during a study of Ad26.COV2.S vaccination and SARS-CoV-2 variants. Germline assignment: CDR1 LNHNV and CDR2 YYDKDF (reference sequence). Trimming removed 0 bases from V and 1 base from J, with 6 bases in between. The CDR3 has 14 residues. The treatment denotes: some 19 received Ad26.COV2.S at low or high dose, single or two shots; about 5 received placebo; per-sample allocation not given. Collection of the samples took place on day 63 after the first injection of vaccine or placebo. TCRdb keeps only in-frame clones here, not all; method: immunoSEQ multiplex PCR. The sample shows around 310,000 clones, roughly 90% of them seen only once.

The J gene is TRBJ1-1, the V gene TRBV15; D call uncertain. The sequencing used peripheral blood, collected in a trial of Ad26.COV2.S vaccine versus placebo. The TCR was taken from a person aged 18-60 years who received the Ad26.COV2.S COVID-19 vaccine or a placebo. CDR3 in amino acids: CATSRDSTNTEAFF. In DNA, the CDR3 is TGTGCCACCAGCAGAGATAGCACGAACACTGAAGCTTTCTTT.